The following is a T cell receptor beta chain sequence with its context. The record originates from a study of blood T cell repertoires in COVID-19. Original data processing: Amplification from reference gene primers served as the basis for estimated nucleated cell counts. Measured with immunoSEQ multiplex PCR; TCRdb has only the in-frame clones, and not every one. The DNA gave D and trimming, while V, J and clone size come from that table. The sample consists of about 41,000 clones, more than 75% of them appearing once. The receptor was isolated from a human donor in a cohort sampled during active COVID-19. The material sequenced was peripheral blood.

The CDR3 loop is CASSASREGLTQYF. The CDR3 coding sequence is TGTGCCAGCAGTGCTAGTCGGGAGGGACTAACGCAGTATTTT. The chain has TRBV6-4 and TRBJ2-3; the match to TRBD2 covers 8 bases. The ends lost 4 bases at V and 9 bases at J; junction bases unmatched: 9. The CDR3 spans 14 residues. Germline CDR1 and CDR2: MRHNA and SNTAGT.